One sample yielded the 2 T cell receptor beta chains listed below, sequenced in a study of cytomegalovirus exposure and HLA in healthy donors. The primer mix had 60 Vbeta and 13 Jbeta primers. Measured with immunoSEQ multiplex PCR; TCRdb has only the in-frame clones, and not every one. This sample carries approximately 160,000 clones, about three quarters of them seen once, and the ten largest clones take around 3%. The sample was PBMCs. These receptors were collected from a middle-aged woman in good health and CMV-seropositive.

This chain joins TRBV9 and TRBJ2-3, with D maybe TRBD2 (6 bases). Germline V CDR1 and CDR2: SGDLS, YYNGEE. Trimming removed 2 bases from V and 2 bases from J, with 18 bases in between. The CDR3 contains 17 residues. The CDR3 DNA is TGTGCCAGCAGCGTGCGATGGGGGGACGGATACACAGATACGCAGTATTTT. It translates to CASSVRWGDGYTDTQYF. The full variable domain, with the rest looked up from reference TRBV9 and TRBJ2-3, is DSGVTQTPKHLITATGQRVTLRCSPRSGDLSVYWYQQSLDQGLQFLIQYYNGEERAKGNILERFSAQQFPDLHSELNLSSLELGDSALYFCASSVRWGDGYTDTQYFGPGTRLTVL.

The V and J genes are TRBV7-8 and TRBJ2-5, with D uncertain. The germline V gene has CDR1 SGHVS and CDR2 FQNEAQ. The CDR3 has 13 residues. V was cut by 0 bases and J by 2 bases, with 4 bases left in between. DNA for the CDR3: TGTGCCAGCAGCTTAGCCCAGCAAGAGACCCAGTACTTC. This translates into CASSLAQQETQYF.